What follows are 31 T cell receptor beta chains derived from one specimen sequenced in a study of Graves' ophthalmopathy and Graves' hyperthyroidism (dated by TCRdb to the late 2010s). TCRdb shows the sequencer as Illumina HiSeq 2000. For repertoire sequencing, TCR beta CDR3 regions were amplified from RNA transcripts. HTBI primers and the Qiagen OneStep RT-PCR kit were used in a first-round RT-PCR, which was followed by a second-round multiplex PCR, size selection and purification. TCRdb reprocessing: public reads trimmed at Q25 with fastp, clones called with MiXCR, in-frame beta chains kept. Records with the same CDR3 protein are collapsed into one entry carrying the most frequent genes and DNA. The sample has approximately 480,000 distinct CDR3 sequences on record, 13% to 15% of them singletons. About 10% of the sample rests with the top ten. Sample: blood. These receptors were taken from a woman between 25 and 40 years old with Graves' ophthalmopathy. Donor details come from another sample of the same person, matched by shared clones.

This clonotype appeared many times. The chain uses TRBV12-3 or TRBV12-4 and TRBJ1-2; D unclear. V was cut by 5 bases and J by 4 bases, with 14 bases left in between. This CDR3 spans 14 amino acids. Written as DNA, the CDR3 is TGTGCCAGCAGTACTCGCGGCACTGGCTATGGCTACACCTTC. It encodes CASSTRGTGYGYTF.

The genes are TRBV6-1 and TRBJ2-5; D is undetermined. This CDR3 is built from 14 residues. CDR1 is MNHNS and CDR2 is SASEGT in the germline V gene. Trimming stripped 6 bases from V and 0 bases from J, with 11 bases between. CDR3 nucleotides: TGTGCCAGCAGCTGGGTCGGAAACCAAGAGACCCAGTACTTC. As protein: CASSWVGNQETQYF.

At least ten counts were recorded for this clonotype. V gene TRBV28 combines with J gene TRBJ2-7; D not resolved. V lost 1 base and J lost 3, with 7 bases in between. The CDR3 length is 13 residues. CDR1 and CDR2 (germline): MDHEN, SYDVKM. Here the CDR3 DNA reads TGTGCCAGCAGTTTATATCCTCGCTACGAGCAGTACTTC. It yields the protein CASSLYPRYEQYF.

The sample holds many counts of this clonotype. This chain connects TRBV20-1 to TRBJ1-1; 8 bases are shared with TRBD1. Germline-derived CDR1 and CDR2 are DFQATT and SNEGSKA (reference sequence). The J segment lost 1 base and the V segment lost 4 bases, leaving 8 bases of the junction unmatched. This CDR3 has 15 amino acids. The CDR3 nucleotides are TGCAGTGCTAAGGGCAGGGGGCGTTGGAACACTGAAGCTTTCTTT. This translates into CSAKGRGRWNTEAFF.

There are many counts of this clonotype. V is TRBV6-1 and J is TRBJ2-1; maybe TRBD1 (6 bases). The CDR3 runs 13 residues. Trimming shortened V by 4 bases and J by 8 bases, and 12 bases separated the two germline ends. CDR1 is MNHNS and CDR2 is SASEGT in the germline V gene. CDR3 amino acids: CASSATGSHEQFF. CDR3 DNA: TGTGCCAGCAGTGCGACAGGTAGCCATGAGCAGTTCTTC.

A remark on this clonotype: This could be a read error, since a much larger clone is one nucleotide away. V usage is TRBV29-1 and J usage is TRBJ2-5, with D possibly being TRBD1 or TRBD2 (5 bases each). Germline assignment: CDR1 SQVTM and CDR2 ANQGSEA. The CDR3 runs to 14 residues. DNA for the CDR3: TGCAGCGTTGAAATAGGGACCCAGGAAGATACCCAGTACTTC. It yields the protein CSVEIGTQEDTQYF.

This clonotype was seen ten or more times. V and J are TRBV28 and TRBJ1-6; possibly TRBD1 for D (6 bases). V gave up 7 bases and J gave up 7 bases, with 20 bases separating them. The germline V gene has CDR1 MDHEN and CDR2 SYDVKM. The CDR3 spans 16 residues. As DNA, the CDR3 is TGTGCCAGCAACCTAGCGGCAGGGGCCGGGAATTCACCCCTCCACTTT. This encodes CASNLAAGAGNSPLHF.

Comments on this clonotype: An end of the junction does not agree with germline; a read error may underlie this. This chain connects TRBV4-1 to TRBJ2-7, with D uncertain. CDR3 size: 14 residues. Germline CDR1 is MGHRA and CDR2 is YSYEKL. The CDR3 sequence is CASSQVPTPYDQYF. CDR3 sequence (DNA): TGCGCCAGCAGCCAAGTCCCTACTCCCTACGATCAGTACTTC.

The chain combines TRBV30 with TRBJ1-6; D possibly corresponds to TRBD1 (5 bases). The CDR3 extends over 15 amino acids. Germline assignment: CDR1 GTSNPN and CDR2 SVGIG (reference sequence). V lost 2 bases to trimming and J lost 5 bases, with 13 bases between them. The CDR3 DNA is TGTGCCTGGAGTACCCGGACAAGAAATAATTCACCCCTCCACTTT. It encodes CAWSTRTRNNSPLHF.

This chain links TRBV30 with TRBJ1-1; perhaps TRBD1 as D (5 bases). Germline CDR1 reads GTSNPN; CDR2 reads SVGIG (reference sequence). V gave up 2 bases and J gave up 6 bases, with 16 bases separating them. The CDR3 loop spans 14 amino acids. The CDR3 here is CAWSKKGTEAEAFF. CDR3 DNA: TGTGCCTGGAGTAAGAAGGGGACCGAGGCTGAAGCTTTCTTT. Variable domain in full (rest from reference TRBV30 and TRBJ1-1): SQTIHQWPATLVQPVGSPLSLECTVEGTSNPNLYWYRQAAGRGLQLLFYSVGIGQISSEVPQNLSASRPQDRQFILSSKKLLLSDSGFYLCAWSKKGTEAEAFFGQGTRLTVV.

This rearrangement joins TRBV30 to TRBJ1-6; D gene uncertain. Germline values: CDR1 GTSNPN, CDR2 SVGIG (reference sequence). The CDR3 is made up of 13 amino acids. Trimming took 4 bases from V and 7 from J, leaving 11 bases between them. Written as DNA, the CDR3 is TGTGCCTGGACGAAGAATGTAAATTCACCCCTCCACTTT. Amino acid sequence: CAWTKNVNSPLHF. Full variable domain (remainder filled in from reference TRBV30 and TRBJ1-6): SQTIHQWPATLVQPVGSPLSLECTVEGTSNPNLYWYRQAAGRGLQLLFYSVGIGQISSEVPQNLSASRPQDRQFILSSKKLLLSDSGFYLCAWTKNVNSPLHFGNGTRLTVT.

Many counts were recorded for this clonotype. One end of the junction is discordant with germline, which a read error may explain. V gene TRBV7-7 combines with J gene TRBJ2-5; 7 bases map to TRBD1. Germline-derived CDR1 and CDR2 are SSHAT and FNYEAQ (reference sequence). The CDR3 extends over 15 amino acids. Written as DNA, the CDR3 is TGTGCTAGCAGCCTAACCGGGACAGACCAAGAGACCCAGTACTTC. It yields the protein CASSLTGTDQETQYF.

This clonotype was seen many times. The rearrangement uses TRBV10-3 and TRBJ2-7, with D uncertain. Germline V gene sequence: CDR1 ENHRY, CDR2 SYGVKD. The CDR3 consists of 15 residues. Deletions cut 1 base from V and 8 bases from J, with 18 bases between. The CDR3 loop is CAISEYPGSGTKQYF. The CDR3 DNA reads TGTGCCATCAGTGAGTACCCAGGCTCCGGTACGAAGCAGTACTTC.

This clonotype was counted many times. The J gene is TRBJ2-5, the V gene TRBV7-3; 9 bases fit TRBD2. Germline lookup yields CDR1 SGHTA and CDR2 FQGTGA. Trimming cost V 2 bases and J 2 bases; bases outside gene matches: 3. The CDR3 covers 15 residues. This chain's CDR3 is CASSLQAGGQETQYF. As DNA, the CDR3 is TGTGCCAGCAGCTTACAAGCGGGGGGTCAAGAGACCCAGTACTTC.

This clonotype was seen at least ten times. The chain links TRBV20-1 to TRBJ1-3; 7 bases agree with TRBD1. V was clipped by 3 bases and J by 4 bases; unmatched bases: 9. The germline V gene encodes CDR1 DFQATT and CDR2 SNEGSKA (reference sequence). The CDR3 runs 15 residues. The CDR3 DNA reads as TGCAGTGCTAGGAGACAGGGAAGTTCCGGAAACACCATATATTTT. It yields the protein CSARRQGSSGNTIYF.

This clonotype occurred a few times. This chain joins TRBV12-3 or TRBV12-4 and TRBJ1-3; 12 positions match TRBD1. J gave up 16 bases and V 7 bases, and 17 bases lay outside the gene matches. This CDR3 region has 15 residues. Here the CDR3 DNA reads TGTGCCAGCACCTCGCGCGGGACAGGGGGCAGTGGCTTGTATTTT. Its translation: CASTSRGTGGSGLYF.

This clonotype has a count of ten or more. The chain links TRBV9 to TRBJ2-7; 9 bases map to TRBD2. Germline loops: CDR1 SGDLS, CDR2 YYNGEE. There are 14 residues in the CDR3. V lost 5 bases and J lost 2; bases outside the gene matches: 5. Written as DNA, the CDR3 is TGTGCCAGCAGTTGGACTAGCGAGACCTACGAGCAGTACTTC. Amino acids: CASSWTSETYEQYF.

This clonotype came up a few times. The CDR3 nucleotides are TGTGCCAGCAGCGTCAGCGATGGACAATTGTATGGCTACACCTTC. This translates into CASSVSDGQLYGYTF. The rearrangement links TRBV13 to TRBJ1-2; possible D gene TRBD1, 5 bases. The CDR3 runs 15 residues. Looked up from germline, CDR1 is PRHDT and CDR2 is FYEKMQ (reference sequence). V shed 5 bases and J shed 5 bases, with 18 bases lying between them.

The gene calls are TRBV3-1 and TRBJ2-2; D might be TRBD1 or TRBD2, each matching 6 bases. CDR1 LGHDT and CDR2 YNNKEL come from the germline V gene (reference sequence). V was shortened by 6 bases and J by 2 bases, with 13 bases between the two germline ends. This CDR3 has 15 amino acids. The CDR3 spells CASRDGGYNTGELFF. In nucleotides, the CDR3 is TGTGCCAGCAGGGACGGGGGCTACAACACCGGGGAGCTGTTTTTT.

This clonotype was found many times. The gene calls are TRBV28 and TRBJ1-1; D gene unclear. V was cut by 5 bases and J by 5 bases, with 15 bases left in between. In germline, CDR1 is MDHEN, CDR2 SYDVKM. This CDR3 is built from 14 residues. The CDR3 DNA follows: TGTGCCAGCAGTCTGCGTAGGGATTGGACTGAAGCTTTCTTT. It is translated as CASSLRRDWTEAFF.

This rearrangement joins TRBV6-5 to TRBJ1-1; the D gene is possibly TRBD1 (5 bases). The V gene's germline CDR1 is MNHEY and CDR2 SVGAGI. This CDR3 region has 17 residues. The V end was cut by 4 bases, the J end by 5 bases, with 23 bases between. CDR3 residues: CASSFTLFREKNTEAFF. The CDR3 DNA reads TGTGCCAGCAGTTTCACCCTTTTCAGGGAGAAAAATACTGAAGCTTTCTTT.

Comment on this clonotype: It may be a read error: a sequence one base away is much more abundant. This sequence joins TRBV7-9 and TRBJ1-1, with D possibly being TRBD1 (6 bases). Germline CDR1 is SEHNR and CDR2 is FQNEAQ (reference sequence). The CDR3 spans 13 residues. The CDR3 region is CASSVYGDTESFF. The DNA for the CDR3 is TGTGCCAGCAGCGTTTATGGGGACACTGAATCTTTCTTT.

There are many counts of this clonotype. This chain links TRBV4-1 with TRBJ2-5; 10 bases are shared with TRBD1. The V segment lost 5 bases and the J segment 3 bases; nucleotides outside the gene matches: 12. Germline CDR1 is MGHRA and CDR2 is YSYEKL. The length of the CDR3 is 17 residues. The CDR3 protein is CASSKWTGGEGKETQYF. The CDR3 DNA is TGCGCCAGCAGCAAATGGACAGGGGGAGAAGGAAAAGAGACCCAGTACTTC.

This clonotype was observed at least ten times. The chain employs TRBV27 and TRBJ2-7; D unclear. The germline V and J ends were trimmed by 5 bases and 3 bases, with 17 bases remaining between them. This CDR3 is 15 amino acids long. Germline V gives CDR1 MNHEY, CDR2 SMNVEV (reference sequence). CDR3 sequence: CASSQTQFGHYEQYF. Written as DNA, the CDR3 is TGTGCCAGCAGTCAGACTCAATTTGGCCACTACGAGCAGTACTTC.

This clonotype has at least ten counts. The rearrangement joins TRBV27 to TRBJ1-1; D gene ambiguous. Trimming cost V 6 bases and J 4 bases, with 9 bases left between them. This CDR3 has 12 residues. Germline CDR1 is MNHEY and CDR2 is SMNVEV (reference sequence). CDR3 nucleotide sequence: TGTGCCAGCAGAAAAGGGATCACTGAAGCTTTCTTT. Translation: CASRKGITEAFF.

The gene calls are TRBV19 and TRBJ2-2; no clear D gene. V was clipped by 3 bases and J by 8 bases, with 10 bases between them. Germline V gives CDR1 LNHDA, CDR2 SQIVND (reference sequence). The CDR3 is made up of 13 amino acids. CDR3 coding DNA: TGTGCCAGTAGTATTGGCCCACAGGGGGAGCTGTTTTTT. Translating it yields CASSIGPQGELFF.

As to this clonotype: Being one base from a much bigger clone, this may be a read error. The chain joins TRBV5-4 to TRBJ2-5; TRBD1 matches at 8 bases. Germline CDR1 and CDR2: SGHNT and YYREEE (reference sequence). The CDR3 runs 15 residues. The CDR3 DNA is TGTGTCAGCCGCCGGACAGGGAAGGGGCAAGAGACCCAGTACTTC. It codes for CVSRRTGKGQETQYF. The full variable domain, with the rest looked up from reference TRBV5-4 and TRBJ2-5, is ETGVTQSPTHLIKTRGQQVTLRCSSQSGHNTVSWYQQALGQGPQFIFQYYREEENGRGNFPPRFSGLQFPNYSSELNVNALELDDSALYLCVSRRTGKGQETQYFGPGTRLLVL.

Many counts were recorded for this clonotype. This sequence joins TRBV27 and TRBJ2-3, with D hard to call. CDR1 is MNHEY and CDR2 is SMNVEV in the germline V gene (reference sequence). The CDR3 is 15 residues long. Trimming removed 2 bases from V and 2 bases from J, with 11 bases in between. The CDR3, as DNA: TGTGCCAGCAGTTTAATGGGCAGACCCACAGATACGCAGTATTTT. Protein product: CASSLMGRPTDTQYF.

This clonotype has a count of ten or more. The chain joins TRBV12-3 or TRBV12-4 to TRBJ2-5; D unresolved. The CDR3 length is 13 residues. V gave up 7 bases and J gave up 2 bases, with 11 bases separating them. DNA of the CDR3: TGTGCCAGCAACTTTCGGGTACAAGAGACCCAGTACTTC. Residues: CASNFRVQETQYF.

This clonotype has more than one count but fewer than ten. The chain joins TRBV6-1 to TRBJ2-3; tentatively, D is TRBD1 (6 bases). Looked up from germline, CDR1 is MNHNS and CDR2 is SASEGT. Trimming removed 6 bases at V and 0 bases at J, with 16 bases between. The CDR3 loop spans 16 amino acids. CDR3 loop: CASSSGAISSTDTQYF. DNA for the CDR3: TGTGCCAGCAGCTCAGGGGCGATTTCTAGCACAGATACGCAGTATTTT.

A single count supports this clonotype. The chain couples TRBV6-5 to TRBJ1-5; D is perhaps TRBD1 (6 bases). Trimming removed 2 bases from V and 9 bases from J, with 17 bases in between. This CDR3 region has 15 residues. Germline V gives CDR1 MNHEY, CDR2 SVGAGI. The CDR3 DNA reads as TGTGCCAGCAGTTACGCTAACAGGGAGGTGCGGCCCCAGCATTTT. It specifies CASSYANREVRPQHF.